The 15 T cell receptor beta chains below come from one sample, sequenced in a study of blood T cell repertoires in COVID-19. Sequenced by immunoSEQ multiplex PCR; TCRdb stores in-frame clones only, minus some. Of approximately 140,000 clones listed, approximately 88% are singletons. The sequenced sample was peripheral blood. These receptor sequences come from a man aged 65 to 79 with acute or convalescent COVID-19.

This clone has a single count. The V and J genes are TRBV21-1 and TRBJ2-7; the listed D gene, TRBD2, was not tested against the DNA. TRBV21-1 is classified as a pseudogene. The length of the CDR3 is 17 residues. Here the CDR3 reads CASSPTPAADLSYEQYF. In nucleotides, the CDR3 is TGTGCCAGCAGCCCTACCCCGGCGGCAGACCTCTCCTACGAGCAGTACTTC.

V is TRBV5-1 and J is TRBJ2-2; TRBD1 agrees at 12 bases. This CDR3 is 14 amino acids long. Germline lookup yields CDR1 SGHRS and CDR2 YFSETQ. V was pared by 4 bases and J by 8 bases, with 3 bases of the junction left unmatched. This CDR3 reads CASSGTGGEGELFF. In nucleotides, the CDR3 is TGCGCCAGCAGCGGGACAGGGGGCGAAGGGGAGCTGTTTTTT.

The V call is TRBV19, the J call TRBJ2-3; D is ambiguous. The CDR3 runs to 14 residues. The germline V and J ends were trimmed by 0 bases and 2 bases, with 6 bases remaining between them. Per germline, CDR1 LNHDA and CDR2 SQIVND (reference sequence). In nucleotides, the CDR3 is TGTGCCAGTAGTATAGACCAGTACACAGATACGCAGTATTTT. Its protein is CASSIDQYTDTQYF.

The rearrangement links TRBV21-1 to TRBJ2-6; TRBD1, the table's D call, lacks a check against the DNA. TRBV21-1 is a known pseudogene. CDR3 length equals 18 residues. Written as DNA, the CDR3 is TGTGCCATCCCACTTTCCCGGGACAGGGGCTCTGGGGCCAACGTCCTGACTTTC. Its protein product is CAIPLSRDRGSGANVLTF.

In regard to this clone: The sample contains more than one DNA sequence encoding this CDR3. The V gene is TRBV19, the J gene TRBJ1-1; TRBD1 aligns across 7 bases. Germline V gene sequence: CDR1 LNHDA, CDR2 SQIVND (reference sequence). Losses at the gene ends were 6 bases for V and 1 base for J; bases not matched to a gene: 2. This CDR3 comprises 13 residues. The CDR3, as DNA: TGTGCCAGTAGCAGACAGGGGAACACTGAAGCTTTCTTT. Protein sequence: CASSRQGNTEAFF. Variable domain in full (rest from reference TRBV19 and TRBJ1-1): DGGITQSPKYLFRKEGQNVTLSCEQNLNHDAMYWYRQDPGQGLRLIYYSQIVNDFQKGDIAEGYSVSREKKESFPLTVTSAQKNPTAFYLCASSRQGNTEAFFGQGTRLTVV.

This clone has more than one count but fewer than ten. This chain links TRBV19 with TRBJ1-4; 7 nucleotides agree with TRBD1. CDR3 size: 15 residues. The V gene end was trimmed by 4 bases and the J gene end by 8 bases; junction bases not matched to a gene: 10. CDR1 is LNHDA, CDR2 SQIVND, per germline (reference sequence). The CDR3 DNA follows: TGTGCCAGTAGTAAGGAGTCGGACAGGAGGGAAAAACTGTTTTTT. Its translation is CASSKESDRREKLFF.

The rearrangement uses TRBV2 and TRBJ2-5, with 9 bases matching TRBD2. Trimming removed 6 bases from V and 2 bases from J; junction bases left unmatched: 7. The CDR3 consists of 15 residues. Per the germline V gene, CDR1 is SNHLY and CDR2 is FYNNEI. CDR3 in DNA: TGTGCCAGCAGCCGAGGAACTAGCGGGCAAGAGACCCAGTACTTC. Translating it yields CASSRGTSGQETQYF.

The chain couples TRBV6-1 to TRBJ1-2; D not certain. The CDR3 spans 15 residues. Germline loops: CDR1 MNHNS, CDR2 SASEGT. V was shortened by 2 bases and J by 4 bases, with 14 bases between the two germline ends. In DNA, the CDR3 is TGTGCCAGCAGTGAAATGACGGGAACAGTCTATGGCTACACCTTC. Translating it yields CASSEMTGTVYGYTF.

The J gene is TRBJ1-2, the V gene TRBV10-3; 8 bases match TRBD1. The V gene's germline CDR1 is ENHRY and CDR2 SYGVKD. The length of the CDR3 is 16 residues. The J segment lost 8 bases and the V segment lost 8 bases, leaving 19 bases of the junction unmatched. DNA of the CDR3: TGTGCCATCGCGCAAATGCACGGACAGGGCGTGGGCGGCTACACCTTC. This translates into CAIAQMHGQGVGGYTF.

The chain has TRBV29-1 and TRBJ1-1; tentatively, D is TRBD1 (5 bases). CDR1 is SQVTM, CDR2 ANQGSEA, per germline. V gave up 6 bases and J gave up 2 bases, with 13 bases separating them. There are 13 residues in the CDR3. CDR3 loop: CSVWGPRNTEAFF. The CDR3 nucleotides read TGCAGCGTCTGGGGCCCGCGTAACACTGAAGCTTTCTTT.

This chain connects TRBV4-2 to TRBJ2-1; a possible D gene is TRBD2 (7 bases). The CDR3 is made up of 17 amino acids. V shed 3 bases and J shed 5 bases, with 20 bases lying between them. CDR1 LGHNA and CDR2 YNFKEQ come from the germline V gene. The CDR3 nucleotides read TGTGCCAGCAGCCAGGCGAGGGCGCGGGGGCAAAACAATGAGCAGTTCTTC. Translating gives CASSQARARGQNNEQFF.

The gene calls are TRBV27 and TRBJ1-1; no clear D. CDR3 length: 13 amino acids. The V gene's germline CDR1 is MNHEY and CDR2 SMNVEV (reference sequence). The V gene lost 3 bases and the J gene lost 4 bases, with 9 bases spanning the gap. This CDR3 is CASSFSGSTEAFF. The CDR3 bases are TGTGCCAGCAGTTTTTCGGGGAGCACTGAAGCTTTCTTT.

This clone was found once. This rearrangement joins TRBV9 to TRBJ2-2, with D maybe TRBD1 (6 bases). The CDR3 sequence is 15 residues long. CDR1 is SGDLS, CDR2 YYNGEE, per germline. V lost 0 bases, J lost 4 bases, and 10 bases lay in between. As DNA, the CDR3 is TGTGCCAGCAGCGTAGAGGCCAGGGGCACCGGGGAGCTGTTTTTT. This gives the protein CASSVEARGTGELFF.

This chain links TRBV15 with TRBJ2-1; 13 bases line up with TRBD2. This CDR3 comprises 17 residues. Germline CDR1 and CDR2: LNHNV and YYDKDF (reference sequence). J gave up 9 bases and V 2 bases, and 10 bases lay outside the gene matches. CDR3 sequence: CATSRSRGTSGDAEQFF. CDR3 in DNA: TGTGCCACCAGCAGATCACGGGGGACTAGCGGGGATGCTGAGCAGTTCTTC.

This clone was detected once. The chain couples TRBV6-5 to TRBJ1-2; TRBD1 aligns across 7 bases. V shed 6 bases, J shed 7 bases, and the junction held 11 bases outside the gene matches. Germline CDR1 is MNHEY and CDR2 is SVGAGI. The CDR3 runs to 14 residues. Here the CDR3 DNA reads TGTGCCAGCAGCACCAGTAACAGGGGACTTGGCTACACCTTC. This codes for CASSTSNRGLGYTF.